This TCR beta chain was captured in a study of cytomegalovirus exposure and HLA in healthy donors. Data came from immunoSEQ multiplex PCR; TCRdb stores just in-frame clones and leaves some out. Here the sample spans under 250,000 clones, about nine tenths being singletons. As for this clone: The antigen is undetermined.

Study-wide results and caveats: Researchers counted around 150 TCR beta chains as cytomegalovirus-associated. CMV antigen specificity of a few CMV-associated chains was confirmed in vitro. While the bulk of TCR sequences proved rare, some public TCRs turned up in many donors.

The specimen sequenced was PBMCs. This receptor was identified in a woman in her late teens or twenties in good health and CMV-seropositive.

CDR3 sequence reads: CASSAVGPSETQYF. CDR3 bases: TGTGCCAGCAGTGCTGTCGGTCCGTCAGAGACCCAGTACTTC. The chain is built from TRBV2 and TRBJ2-5; D gene uncertain. This CDR3 is 14 amino acids long. Germline lookup yields CDR1 SNHLY and CDR2 FYNNEI. Trimming left V 4 bases short and J 4 bases short, with 13 bases between.